Following are 27 T cell receptor beta chains from one sample sequenced in a study of regulatory T cells in long-lasting Graves disease. Sample time point: persistent/refractory GD, antithyroid drugs over 5 years with positive TRAb. RNA isolated from PBMCs was used to make the TCR library. Library construction for TCR beta used iRepertoire HTBI primers and Arm-PCR of CDR3 regions. TCRdb reprocessed the multiplex PCR reads via MiXCR and lists one record per CDR3 protein. This table has fewer than 450,000 distinct CDR3 sequences, about 20% appearing once. Sequences were derived from peripheral blood mononuclear cells (PBMCs), sampled when the disease was refractory, from a patient treated with antithyroid drugs. The receptors come from a female donor with Graves disease.

This clonotype was picked up many times. The chain has TRBV28 and TRBJ2-5; the match to TRBD1 covers 10 bases. Germline V gene lookup returns CDR1 MDHEN and CDR2 SYDVKM. The J segment lost 0 bases and the V segment lost 4 bases, leaving 5 bases of the junction unmatched. The CDR3 sequence is 16 residues long. In DNA, the CDR3 is TGTGCCAGCAGTTCTACCGGACAGGGGGACCAAGAGACCCAGTACTTC. Translation: CASSSTGQGDQETQYF.

This clonotype has ten or more counts. The chain employs TRBV12-3 or TRBV12-4 and TRBJ2-5; tentatively, D is TRBD2 (5 bases). The V end was cut by 6 bases, the J end by 5 bases, with 25 bases between. The CDR3 extends over 17 amino acids. CDR3 loop: CASSPINNQLRGETQYF. CDR3 DNA: TGTGCCAGCAGCCCCATAAATAACCAATTGAGAGGGGAGACCCAGTACTTC.

This clonotype was recorded at least ten times. V is TRBV28 and J is TRBJ1-2; D gene ambiguous. This CDR3 has 14 residues. CDR1 is MDHEN and CDR2 is SYDVKM in the germline V gene. V lost 6 bases and J 7 bases, leaving 18 bases between the germline ends. CDR3 coding DNA: TGTGCCAGCAGCCCCTGGGGTCGCTATGGTGGCTACACCTTC. Translating it yields CASSPWGRYGGYTF.

This clonotype appeared many times. V gene TRBV5-1 combines with J gene TRBJ2-2; possible D gene TRBD1, 6 bases. Germline V gene lookup returns CDR1 SGHRS and CDR2 YFSETQ. The V end was cut by 5 bases, the J end by 1 base, with 9 bases between. This CDR3 is 14 amino acids long. Here the CDR3 reads CASSVGQNTGELFF. DNA of the CDR3: TGCGCCAGCAGTGTGGGACAGAACACCGGGGAGCTGTTTTTT.

Concerning this clonotype: The junction shows a germline mismatch at one end, possibly a read error. The J gene is TRBJ2-1, the V gene TRBV2, with D possibly matching TRBD2 (5 bases). Germline V lookup: CDR1 SNHLY, CDR2 FYNNEI. This CDR3 has 16 amino acids. CDR3 sequence reads: CASSERRLAAYNAQFF. For the CDR3, the DNA is TGTGCCAGCAGTGAAAGGAGGCTAGCAGCTTACAATGCGCAGTTCTTC.

This clonotype appeared once. A much larger clone sits a single nucleotide away, making a read error possible. CDR3 DNA sequence: TGTGCCAGCAGCATAAACAGGGGAGCTAACTATGGCTACACCTTC. Protein product: CASSINRGANYGYTF. The chain links TRBV11-2 to TRBJ1-2; 7 bases fit TRBD1. The CDR3 is made up of 15 amino acids. V trimming: 5 bases; J trimming: 0 bases; junction bases outside the gene matches: 6. Germline loops: CDR1 SGHAT, CDR2 FQNNGV.

This clonotype appeared a few times. The chain links TRBV20-1 to TRBJ2-5; unclear D gene. Looked up from germline, CDR1 is DFQATT and CDR2 is SNEGSKA (reference sequence). Trimming removed 2 bases at V and 1 base at J, with 17 bases between. CDR3 length: 16 residues. In DNA form, the CDR3 reads TGCAGTGCTAGACCCCGCCGGCTTTCTCTCCAAGAGACCCAGTACTTC. Its protein is CSARPRRLSLQETQYF.

On this clonotype: No conserved phenylalanine or tryptophan is present at the end of the CDR3, so a read error is the likely explanation. V and J are TRBV7-9 and TRBJ2-7; TRBD1 agrees at 7 bases. Germline V gene data show CDR1 as SEHNR and CDR2 as FQNEAQ (reference sequence). This CDR3 comprises 13 residues. After removal of 5 bases from V and 3 bases from J, the junction contained 4 bases not matched to a gene. The CDR3 reads CASSLDRVYEQYL. Written as DNA, the CDR3 is TGTGCCAGCAGCCTAGACAGGGTCTACGAGCAGTACCTC.

This clonotype was recorded many times. The CDR3 sequence: CSARTSVAGELFF. CDR3 DNA: TGCAGTGCTAGAACGTCCGTTGCCGGGGAGCTGTTTTTT. The J gene is TRBJ2-2, the V gene TRBV20-1; no clear D gene. The V end was cut by 2 bases, the J end by 6 bases, with 10 bases between. The CDR3 is 13 residues long. Per germline, CDR1 DFQATT and CDR2 SNEGSKA (reference sequence).

This clonotype has just a few counts. The V and J genes are TRBV4-1 and TRBJ2-5; D is possibly TRBD1 or TRBD2 (5 bases each). This CDR3 has 13 amino acids. The germline V and J ends were trimmed by 4 bases and 5 bases, with 11 bases remaining between them. CDR1 is MGHRA, CDR2 YSYEKL, per germline. CDR3 sequence (DNA): TGCGCCAGCAGCCTCCAGAGGGGTGAGACCCAGTACTTC. Its translation: CASSLQRGETQYF.

This clonotype showed up many times. This chain links TRBV24-1 with TRBJ2-7; TRBD1 matches 7 bases. Germline trimming cut 4 bases from V and 2 bases from J; bases unmatched to any gene: 7. The CDR3 extends over 15 amino acids. Germline lookup yields CDR1 KGHDR and CDR2 SFDVKD. The CDR3 DNA is TGTGCCACCAGTGACCCCGGGACAGATCCCTACGAGCAGTACTTC. Its translation: CATSDPGTDPYEQYF.

The chain employs TRBV6-2 or TRBV6-3 and TRBJ1-1; no firm D call. The CDR3 is 12 residues long. The germline V gene has CDR1 MNHEY and CDR2 SVGEGT. CDR3 DNA: TGTGTTAGCCGGAGAAGGAACACTGAAGCTTTCTTT. It translates to CVSRRRNTEAFF.

The rearrangement links TRBV29-1 to TRBJ1-1; the match to TRBD1 covers 11 bases. Germline trimming cut 1 base from V and 1 base from J; bases unmatched to any gene: 5. The CDR3 contains 16 residues. Germline-derived CDR1 and CDR2 are SQVTM and ANQGSEA. CDR3 amino acids: CSVEADRGRQNTEAFF. For the CDR3, the DNA is TGCAGCGTTGAAGCGGACAGGGGGCGCCAGAACACTGAAGCTTTCTTT.

In this sample, this clonotype turned up a few times. The chain employs TRBV12-3 or TRBV12-4 and TRBJ2-6; a weak D match, TRBD2 (7 bases). Trimming stripped 6 bases from V and 4 bases from J, with 16 bases between. The CDR3 is 16 residues long. The CDR3 reads CASSLFGGLGANVLTF. DNA for the CDR3: TGTGCCAGCAGCCTTTTCGGGGGGCTCGGGGCCAACGTCCTGACTTTC.

The sample holds a few counts of this clonotype. This chain connects TRBV7-8 to TRBJ1-4; D is unclear. The germline V gene has CDR1 SGHVS and CDR2 FQNEAQ. This CDR3 comprises 15 residues. Trimming left V 2 bases short and J 0 bases short, with 7 bases between. The CDR3 DNA follows: TGTGCCAGCAGCTTATGGCAGGCAACTAATGAAAAACTGTTTTTT. Its translation: CASSLWQATNEKLFF.

The chain links TRBV11-2 to TRBJ2-2, with D unresolved. This CDR3 comprises 13 residues. Trimming pared 5 bases from V and 3 bases from J, leaving 7 bases between. Germline lookup yields CDR1 SGHAT and CDR2 FQNNGV. Written as DNA, the CDR3 is TGTGCCAGCAGCGCCCGATACACCGGGGAGCTGTTTTTT. Encoded protein: CASSARYTGELFF.

This clonotype was recorded a few times. The chain carries TRBV20-1 and TRBJ2-5; D not certain. V lost 3 bases and J lost 1, with 6 bases in between. Germline lookup yields CDR1 DFQATT and CDR2 SNEGSKA (reference sequence). The CDR3 has 12 amino acids. The CDR3 sequence: CSARSAQETQYF. DNA for the CDR3: TGCAGTGCTAGGTCAGCCCAAGAGACCCAGTACTTC.

The chain employs TRBV5-5 and TRBJ2-7; possibly TRBD2 for D (7 bases). The CDR3 is 17 residues long. Trimming shortened V by 1 base and J by 0 bases, and 17 bases separated the two germline ends. Germline V gene data show CDR1 as SGHKS and CDR2 as YYEKEE (reference sequence). The CDR3 DNA reads TGTGCCAGCAGCTTGAGTGCAGCGGGACACAGCTCCTACGAGCAGTACTTC. It is translated as CASSLSAAGHSSYEQYF.

The chain links TRBV28 to TRBJ1-5; D ambiguous. The CDR3 loop spans 14 amino acids. The germline V gene encodes CDR1 MDHEN and CDR2 SYDVKM. Trimming cost V 2 bases and J 3 bases, with 8 bases left between them. The CDR3 reads CASSLMGPNQPQHF. The CDR3, as DNA: TGTGCCAGCAGTTTAATGGGCCCCAATCAGCCCCAGCATTTT.

This clonotype was counted a few times. The V and J genes are TRBV28 and TRBJ2-7, with TRBD2 matching over 10 bases. The J segment lost 6 bases and the V segment lost 5 bases, leaving 10 bases of the junction unmatched. Looked up from germline, CDR1 is MDHEN and CDR2 is SYDVKM. The CDR3 sequence is 15 residues long. The DNA for the CDR3 is TGTGCCAGCAGTACCCCTAGCGGGAGCGCTTTCGAGCAGTACTTC. Its protein product is CASSTPSGSAFEQYF.

V and J are TRBV6-1 and TRBJ2-7; D perhaps matches TRBD2 (5 bases). Germline values: CDR1 MNHNS, CDR2 SASEGT. The V end was cut by 6 bases, the J end by 3 bases, with 21 bases between. The CDR3 is made up of 16 amino acids. The CDR3 nucleotides read TGTGCCAGCAGCCGGCGGGTGGGTCGTAGTAACTACGAGCAGTACTTC. This sequence encodes CASSRRVGRSNYEQYF.

This clonotype was picked up many times. This chain uses TRBV24-1 with TRBJ1-1; possible D gene TRBD1, 5 bases. Between the trimmed V and J ends, which lost 4 bases and 2 bases, there was a span of 7 bases. CDR1 KGHDR and CDR2 SFDVKD come from the germline V gene. This CDR3 contains 13 residues. The CDR3 here is CATSEGGNTEAFF. The DNA for the CDR3 is TGTGCCACCAGTGAGGGGGGAAACACTGAAGCTTTCTTT.

This sequence joins TRBV29-1 and TRBJ2-7; TRBD2 matches at 14 bases. Germline assignment: CDR1 SQVTM and CDR2 ANQGSEA. The CDR3 is 17 residues long. Trimming took 6 bases from V and 2 from J; bases not matched to a gene: 12. CDR3 region: CSVRLAGGPSSAYEQYF. CDR3 sequence (DNA): TGCAGCGTCCGACTAGCGGGAGGGCCTTCATCAGCCTACGAGCAGTACTTC.

The rearrangement joins TRBV4-1 to TRBJ2-7, with 8 bases fitting TRBD2. After removal of 0 bases from V and 5 bases from J, the junction contained 9 bases not matched to a gene. CDR1 is MGHRA, CDR2 YSYEKL, per germline. The length of the CDR3 is 16 residues. The CDR3 DNA sequence: TGCGCCAGCAGCCAAGAACCCGGGACTAGGTCCCACGAGCAGTACTTC. It translates to CASSQEPGTRSHEQYF.

This clonotype was counted ten times or more. This chain uses TRBV28 with TRBJ1-1; D may be TRBD1 (6 bases). Germline CDR1 and CDR2: MDHEN and SYDVKM. CDR3 length: 12 residues. Trimming took off 6 bases at V and 8 bases at J, with 13 bases between the two ends. The DNA for the CDR3 is TGTGCCAGCAGCCGGGACACCCGAGAAGCTTTCTTT. It translates to CASSRDTREAFF.

V usage is TRBV6-2 or TRBV6-3 and J usage is TRBJ1-2; no definite D call. This CDR3 has 13 residues. Germline V gives CDR1 MNHEY, CDR2 SVGEGT. V was shortened by 5 bases and J by 3 bases, with 10 bases between the two germline ends. DNA for the CDR3: TGTGCCAGCAGTGAGGACGGATACTATGGCTACACCTTC. Its translation is CASSEDGYYGYTF.

In its sample, this clonotype was seen many times. Written as DNA, the CDR3 is TGTGCCAGCAGTTTGTCGGGAGCGGGGACCCAGTACTTC. Translated: CASSLSGAGTQYF. This rearrangement joins TRBV28 to TRBJ2-5; D may be TRBD2 (6 bases). The germline CDR1 and CDR2 sequences are MDHEN and SYDVKM. V shed 3 bases and J shed 7 bases, with 12 bases lying between them. CDR3 length: 13 amino acids. The full variable domain, its missing parts supplied by reference TRBV28 and TRBJ2-5, is DVKVTQSSRYLVKRTGEKVFLECVQDMDHENMFWYRQDPGLGLRLIYFSYDVKMKEKGDIPEGYSVSREKKERFSLILESASTNQTSMYLCASSLSGAGTQYFGPGTRLLVL.